This T cell receptor beta chain comes out of a study of shared clonotypes between healthy human individuals. For the study at large: CD4 naive and CD4 memory each took three plates per donor, while CD8 naive took two and CD8 memory one.

CD8 cells classed as naive were CD45RO-negative and positively selected for CCR7, excluding terminally differentiated effector memory CD45RA+ cells. The CDR3 sequence is 14 residues long. The germline CDR1 and CDR2 sequences are SQVTM and ANQGSEA. V trimming: 6 bases; J trimming: 4 bases; junction bases outside the gene matches: 10. The assay was carried out at the deep level. Sorted-subset replicate PCR reactions were performed with approximately 190 ng DNA, corresponding to tens of thousands of T cell genomes. Repertoires were generated with immunoSEQ multiplex PCR, while TCRdb's copy carries only in-frame clones and drops some. This sample has about 2.2 million clones, with 93% found just once.

The clonotype originates from a man between 18 and 29 years old in good health. Some clones in this sample may be carry-over from other donors' samples. The V gene is TRBV29-1, the J gene TRBJ1-2; 8 bases match TRBD1. The material sequenced was naive CD8+ T cells from PBMCs. The CDR3 region has the DNA TGCAGCGTAGACTTCCGGGACAGGTCCTATGGCTACACCTTC. This sequence encodes CSVDFRDRSYGYTF.